The 31 T cell receptor beta chains below were found in one sample sequenced in a study of T cells after yellow fever vaccination. TCRdb ran MiXCR on the 5' RACE reads and lists one entry per CDR3 protein. Counted here are some 260,000 distinct CDR3 sequences, about 5.2% occurring once; the ten biggest clones make up more than 3%. Specimen: CD4+ T cells sorted from PBMCs, collected on the day of the yellow fever booster vaccination. The source is a man between 18 and 35 years old who received the YFV17D yellow fever vaccine.

There are a few counts of this clonotype. The gene calls are TRBV29-1 and TRBJ1-2; D ambiguous. This CDR3 contains 12 residues. The V end lost 4 bases, the J end lost 0 bases, and 6 bases lay between the germline ends. Germline assignment: CDR1 SQVTM and CDR2 ANQGSEA. The CDR3 nucleotides are TGCAGCGTTGGTAGAGCTAACTATGGCTACACCTTC. It codes for CSVGRANYGYTF.

This clonotype has only a few counts. The V gene is TRBV7-9, the J gene TRBJ2-1; the D gene could be TRBD1 or TRBD2 (5 bases each). The germline V gene has CDR1 SEHNR and CDR2 FQNEAQ (reference sequence). Trimming pared 2 bases from V and 5 bases from J, leaving 16 bases between. The CDR3 has 16 amino acids. This CDR3 reads CASSLPGTGEDNEQFF. The CDR3, as DNA: TGTGCCAGCAGCTTACCCGGGACGGGCGAAGACAATGAGCAGTTCTTC.

This clonotype was seen only a few times. The chain joins TRBV6-2 or TRBV6-3 to TRBJ2-3; D possibly corresponds to TRBD2 (5 bases). V gave up 2 bases and J gave up 2 bases, with 8 bases separating them. Germline lookup yields CDR1 MNHEY and CDR2 SVGEGT. The CDR3 length is 14 residues. Here the CDR3 reads CASSYRRATDTQYF. Here the CDR3 DNA reads TGTGCCAGCAGTTACAGGCGGGCCACAGATACGCAGTATTTT.

The CDR3 loop is CASSELGPGHTEAFF. In DNA form, the CDR3 reads TGTGCCAGCAGTGAGCTCGGTCCGGGCCACACTGAAGCTTTCTTT. The chain uses TRBV2 and TRBJ1-1; D not certain. Trimming removed 3 bases at V and 3 bases at J, with 14 bases between. Germline CDR1 is SNHLY and CDR2 is FYNNEI. The CDR3 contains 15 residues.

This clonotype appeared a single time. The rearrangement uses TRBV5-1 and TRBJ2-1, with D maybe TRBD2 (6 bases). This CDR3 is 18 amino acids long. V gave up 0 bases and J gave up 0 bases, with 16 bases separating them. The germline V gene encodes CDR1 SGHRS and CDR2 YFSETQ. The CDR3: CASSLEASVRLSYNEQFF. The CDR3 DNA sequence: TGCGCCAGCAGCTTGGAGGCTAGCGTGAGACTCTCCTACAATGAGCAGTTCTTC. Looking up the rest from reference TRBV5-1 and TRBJ2-1 gives the full variable domain: KAGVTQTPRYLIKTRGQQVTLSCSPISGHRSVSWYQQTPGQGLQFLFEYFSETQRNKGNFPGRFSGRQFSNSRSEMNVSTLELGDSALYLCASSLEASVRLSYNEQFFGPGTRLTVL.

The rearrangement links TRBV5-1 to TRBJ1-1; D perhaps matches TRBD1 (5 bases). CDR1 is SGHRS and CDR2 is YFSETQ in the germline V gene. Trimming shortened V by 8 bases and J by 0 bases, and 17 bases separated the two germline ends. The CDR3 has 15 residues. The CDR3 DNA is TGCGCCAGAGAGAAACCGGGACCCGTGAACACTGAAGCTTTCTTT. Its protein product is CAREKPGPVNTEAFF.

The chain combines TRBV4-3 with TRBJ2-5, with D perhaps matching TRBD2 (6 bases). CDR1 and CDR2 from the germline V gene are LGHNA and YSLEER. The CDR3 runs to 14 residues. The V end was cut by 0 bases, the J end by 5 bases, with 10 bases between. CDR3 protein: CASSQEAGGETQYF. In DNA form, the CDR3 reads TGCGCCAGCAGCCAAGAGGCTGGAGGGGAGACCCAGTACTTC.

This clonotype was picked up many times. This chain connects TRBV11-2 to TRBJ2-5; D is undetermined. Germline V gives CDR1 SGHAT, CDR2 FQNNGV. Trimming cost V 2 bases and J 4 bases, with 11 bases left between them. The length of the CDR3 is 14 residues. CDR3 DNA sequence: TGTGCCAGCAGCTTAATCTCCTGGCGAGAGACCCAGTACTTC. It yields the protein CASSLISWRETQYF.

This clonotype was recorded many times. This chain links TRBV10-3 with TRBJ1-2; no reliable D call. V was shortened by 4 bases and J by 8 bases, with 17 bases between the two germline ends. Germline CDR1 ENHRY, CDR2 SYGVKD. CDR3 length equals 14 residues. The CDR3 sequence is CAISAQRPLWGYTF. Written as DNA, the CDR3 is TGTGCCATCAGTGCTCAGCGGCCCCTATGGGGCTACACCTTC.

V gene TRBV6-2 or TRBV6-3 combines with J gene TRBJ1-2; the D gene is possibly TRBD1 (5 bases). Looked up from germline, CDR1 is MNHEY and CDR2 is SVGEGT. With 6 bases removed from V and 5 bases from J, the gap between germline ends came to 16 bases. The CDR3 sequence is 14 residues long. This CDR3 reads CASSGLREEYGYTF. CDR3 sequence (DNA): TGTGCCAGCAGCGGCCTCAGGGAAGAATATGGCTACACCTTC.

This clonotype was observed many times. The chain is built from TRBV5-6 and TRBJ2-3; 9 bases align to TRBD2. This CDR3 contains 13 residues. The J segment lost 6 bases and the V segment lost 6 bases, leaving 5 bases of the junction unmatched. Looked up from germline, CDR1 is SGHDT and CDR2 is YYEEEE. CDR3 loop: CASNGGRGDTQYF. In DNA form, the CDR3 reads TGTGCCAGCAATGGCGGGAGGGGTGATACGCAGTATTTT.

This clonotype was counted a few times. V usage is TRBV19 and J usage is TRBJ2-2; 8 nucleotides match TRBD2. V lost 5 bases to trimming and J lost 5 bases; unmatched junction nucleotides: 7. This CDR3 comprises 15 residues. In germline, CDR1 is LNHDA, CDR2 SQIVND (reference sequence). The CDR3 loop reads CASSRAGGKTGELFF. Written as DNA, the CDR3 is TGTGCCAGTAGTCGCGCGGGGGGCAAAACCGGGGAGCTGTTTTTT.

This clonotype came up a few times. This chain joins TRBV10-3 and TRBJ1-3; D ambiguous. V lost 10 bases and J lost 4, with 11 bases in between. The germline V gene encodes CDR1 ENHRY and CDR2 SYGVKD. This CDR3 is built from 12 residues. In DNA form, the CDR3 reads TGTGCCACCACAAGGTCCGGAAACACCATATATTTT. Amino acids: CATTRSGNTIYF.

The chain joins TRBV12-3 or TRBV12-4 to TRBJ2-5, with D hard to call. The ends were cut back, 3 bases at V and 5 bases at J, with 16 bases in the middle. The length of the CDR3 is 15 residues. CDR3 nucleotide sequence: TGTGCCAGCAGTTTTGGGCCCTCCGACGCGGAGACCCAGTACTTC. Protein product: CASSFGPSDAETQYF.

The V and J genes are TRBV7-9 and TRBJ2-5, with a tentative D call TRBD1 (5 bases). Germline V gives CDR1 SEHNR, CDR2 FQNEAQ (reference sequence). CDR3 size: 12 residues. With 4 bases removed from V and 2 bases from J, the gap between germline ends came to 5 bases. CDR3 amino acids: CASSWTQETQYF. The CDR3 coding sequence is TGTGCCAGCAGCTGGACACAAGAGACCCAGTACTTC. The full variable domain, rest sourced from reference TRBV7-9 and TRBJ2-5, is DTGVSQNPRHKITKRGQNVTFRCDPISEHNRLYWYRQTLGQGPEFLTYFQNEAQLEKSRLLSDRFSAERPKGSFSTLEIQRTEQGDSAMYLCASSWTQETQYFGPGTRLLVL.

This chain links TRBV18 with TRBJ2-1, with D possibly matching TRBD2 (6 bases). The CDR3 is 15 residues long. V was trimmed by 2 bases and J by 3 bases, leaving 11 bases between them. Per the germline V gene, CDR1 is KGHSH and CDR2 is LQKENI. The CDR3 spells CASSPAEGLYNEQFF. The CDR3 DNA follows: TGTGCCAGCTCACCAGCGGAGGGACTCTACAATGAGCAGTTCTTC.

This clonotype was counted ten times or more. The chain recombines TRBV3-1 with TRBJ2-2, with D tentatively TRBD2 (6 bases). Trimming pared 3 bases from V and 2 bases from J, leaving 7 bases between. Germline values: CDR1 LGHDT, CDR2 YNNKEL (reference sequence). The CDR3 is 14 amino acids. CDR3 in amino acids: CASSQGGNTGELFF. The CDR3 DNA follows: TGTGCCAGCAGCCAGGGGGGTAACACCGGGGAGCTGTTTTTT.

The J gene is TRBJ1-1, the V gene TRBV6-5; the D gene is possibly TRBD1 (5 bases). Germline V CDR1 and CDR2: MNHEY, SVGAGI. Trimming pared 5 bases from V and 5 bases from J, leaving 24 bases between. CDR3 size: 17 residues. For the CDR3, the DNA is TGTGCCAGCAGTCGCGAGCTCAGACTTGTGGCAGGGACTGAAGCTTTCTTT. Translating gives CASSRELRLVAGTEAFF.

The V and J genes are TRBV7-2 and TRBJ2-5; 8 bases match TRBD2. V lost 5 bases, J lost 1 base, and 12 bases stayed unmatched. CDR3 length: 17 residues. Germline V CDR1 and CDR2: SGHTA, FQGNSA. The CDR3 bases are TGTGCCAGCAGCCCATGGGGGGCAGCGGGGGCCCAAGAGACCCAGTACTTC. This sequence encodes CASSPWGAAGAQETQYF.

The chain links TRBV18 to TRBJ2-5, with 9 bases that match TRBD2. Losses at the gene ends were 6 bases for V and 1 base for J; bases not matched to a gene: 9. The CDR3 extends over 16 amino acids. Germline values: CDR1 KGHSH, CDR2 LQKENI. The chain's CDR3 is CASSREHSGGQETQYF. Here the CDR3 DNA reads TGTGCCAGCTCTCGAGAGCATAGCGGGGGCCAAGAGACCCAGTACTTC.

In its sample, this clonotype was seen many times. The chain has TRBV6-4 and TRBJ2-3; D is undetermined. Germline lookup yields CDR1 MRHNA and CDR2 SNTAGT. This CDR3 region has 13 residues. Trimming removed 6 bases from V and 0 bases from J, with 7 bases in between. In DNA, the CDR3 is TGTGCCAGCAGCCGCGAGAGCACAGATACGCAGTATTTT. Translating it yields CASSRESTDTQYF.

This clonotype was seen at least ten times. This chain connects TRBV5-4 to TRBJ2-1; D may be TRBD1 (6 bases). Germline V gives CDR1 SGHNT, CDR2 YYREEE (reference sequence). The CDR3 is made up of 11 amino acids. Trimming took off 3 bases at V and 15 bases at J, with 13 bases between the two ends. CDR3 in amino acids: CASSWGRDMFF. The CDR3 region has the DNA TGTGCCAGCAGCTGGGGTAGGGACATGTTCTTC.

This clonotype was found many times. The chain recombines TRBV12-3 or TRBV12-4 with TRBJ1-5, with 7 bases lining up with TRBD1. The CDR3 spans 13 residues. V shed 5 bases, J shed 6 bases, and the junction held 4 bases outside the gene matches. In DNA form, the CDR3 reads TGTGCCAGCAGTGGACAGGAAGGTCAGCCCCAGCATTTT. As protein: CASSGQEGQPQHF.

V usage is TRBV9 and J usage is TRBJ1-2, with a weak D call TRBD1 (5 bases). This CDR3 has 15 amino acids. CDR1 is SGDLS, CDR2 YYNGEE, per germline. The ends were cut back, 4 bases at V and 0 bases at J, with 13 bases in the middle. CDR3 residues: CASSPRQTANYGYTF. The CDR3 DNA sequence: TGTGCCAGCAGCCCGCGACAGACTGCTAACTATGGCTACACCTTC.

The chain employs TRBV6-2 or TRBV6-3 and TRBJ2-1, with 9 nucleotides matching TRBD1. CDR1 and CDR2 from the germline V gene are MNHEY and SVGEGT. The CDR3 runs to 12 residues. V was pared by 10 bases and J by 10 bases, with 8 bases of the junction left unmatched. CDR3 sequence (DNA): TGTGCCACGAGACAGGGGGTACGGGAGCAGTTCTTC. Protein product: CATRQGVREQFF.

This clonotype was picked up a small number of times. V usage is TRBV7-8 and J usage is TRBJ1-1; TRBD1 agrees at 9 bases. This CDR3 region has 15 residues. V shed 4 bases and J 11 bases; nucleotides not matched to a gene: 14. The V gene's germline CDR1 is SGHVS and CDR2 FQNEAQ. The DNA of the CDR3 is TGTGCCAGCAGCTCAGTATCACAGGGGGCGAATAAGGCTTTCTTT. Protein product: CASSSVSQGANKAFF.

The gene calls are TRBV18 and TRBJ2-3, with a weak D call TRBD1 (6 bases). Germline V CDR1 and CDR2: KGHSH, LQKENI. The germline V and J ends were trimmed by 3 bases and 1 base, with 11 bases remaining between them. This CDR3 has 15 residues. The CDR3 loop reads CASSPQQGRTDTQYF. CDR3 in DNA: TGTGCCAGCTCACCCCAACAGGGACGCACAGATACGCAGTATTTT.

This clonotype was counted a few times. V is TRBV6-6 and J is TRBJ2-7, with 7 bases matching TRBD1. Germline V gene data show CDR1 as MNHNY and CDR2 as SVGAGI (reference sequence). CDR3 length: 13 amino acids. V trimming: 4 bases; J trimming: 4 bases; junction bases outside the gene matches: 4. CDR3 sequence: CASSSQQGYEQYF. The CDR3 DNA sequence: TGTGCCAGCAGTTCACAACAGGGGTACGAGCAGTACTTC.

This clonotype was detected only a few times. The rearrangement uses TRBV28 and TRBJ2-4; 7 bases are shared with TRBD2. The V gene's germline CDR1 is MDHEN and CDR2 SYDVKM. With V trimmed by 5 bases and J by 0 bases, 10 bases remained unmatched. The CDR3 consists of 17 residues. The DNA of the CDR3 is TGTGCCAGCAGTAGGGCAGGGACTACACTAGCCAAAAACATTCAGTACTTC. It is translated as CASSRAGTTLAKNIQYF.

This clonotype was found a few times. The genes are TRBV29-1 and TRBJ1-3, with D unclear. V was pared by 4 bases and J by 0 bases, with 10 bases between. The CDR3 is 14 residues long. In germline, CDR1 is SQVTM, CDR2 ANQGSEA. This chain's CDR3 is CSVGVGGSGNTIYF. CDR3 nucleotide sequence: TGCAGCGTTGGAGTGGGAGGCTCTGGAAACACCATATATTTT.

This clonotype was detected only a few times. V usage is TRBV4-3 and J usage is TRBJ1-5; 7 bases map to TRBD1. The junction had 4 bases not matched to a gene; V was cut back by 3 bases and J by 5 bases. Germline V gene sequence: CDR1 LGHNA, CDR2 YSLEER. The CDR3 consists of 14 residues. The CDR3 sequence: CASSHLRGDQPQHF. The CDR3 nucleotides read TGCGCCAGCAGCCACCTCAGGGGGGATCAGCCCCAGCATTTT.